Reported below is one TCR beta chain. The antigen it binds to is not known. No base quality information exists; no much larger clone differs at one position. Taken from the germline V gene, the CDR1 and CDR2 loops are MNHEY and SVGAGI. For this chain, trimming is 8 bases at the V end and 2 bases at the J end, and the number of junction bases without a gene match is 8. The CDR3, cysteine through phenylalanine, is 15 amino acids long. Only the CDR3 DNA stays, 45 bases, in frame from base 1. These data come from a study of blood T cell repertoires in COVID-19 (dated by TCRdb to 2020 to 2021). As for the study more broadly: Collaborator samples came from the United States, Italy and Spain and covered acute and convalescent phases of COVID-19. The material from the prospective study consisted of cDNA or gDNA derived from T cells, B-cell-depleted T cells, or PBMCs. Deeply sampled blood TCRbeta repertoires from subjects exposed to, actively infected with, or recovered from COVID-19 were included in the dataset. A freely available public database, intended as a resource for researchers studying the immune response to SARS-CoV-2, is where the repertoires were released. Samples came from the ongoing ImmuneRACE study (first 160 participants) plus 1,254 subjects from 6 global collaborators. Nearly every sample came with metadata listing a de-identified subject ID, COVID-19 status, age in years and sex. Where available, HLA class I and class II types were taken from metadata supplied by the sample provider and were not determined by assay-based typing. Results and caveats for the whole study, not just this receptor: How much clinical and demographic metadata was included differed by source and by participant, and the metadata was provided uncurated.

TCRbeta CDR3 regions were amplified from genomic DNA using the immunoSEQ Assay, a bias-controlled multiplex PCR. The study's processing was this. The number of nucleated cells in each sample was estimated from the amplification of reference gene primers within the assay. To quantify the absolute abundance of each unique TCRbeta CDR3 rearrangement, sequence reads were collapsed and filtered. For each sample, productive Simpson clonality was calculated as the square root of Simpson's diversity index across productive rearrangements. TCRdb stores this immuneACCESS table with in-frame sequences only. Part of the clones is absent; in the studies checked, under half of the shortfall reflects unresolved V genes, and no reason is known for the rest. D and trimming were read from the DNA, whereas the V and J calls and clone size are those reported in that table. The sample includes 90,000 to 150,000 clones, with approximately 90% observed a single time. Less than 9.5% of the sample belongs to the ten largest clones.

The collaborating institutions used their own protocols to collect whole blood in K2EDTA tubes. For TCRbeta analysis, collaborator samples were shipped as frozen whole blood, as isolated PBMCs, or as DNA extracted from either sample type. The rearrangement combines TRBV6-5 with TRBJ2-7; TRBD2 matches 11 bases in the middle. This receptor was taken from a human donor in a cohort sampled during active COVID-19. Input material: peripheral blood. CDR3 region: CASRPGLAATYEQYF. The DNA reads TGTGCCAGCCGCCCGGGACTAGCGGCAACCTACGAGCAGTACTTC.